The 29 T cell receptor beta chains below were found in one sample sequenced in a study of cytomegalovirus exposure and HLA in healthy donors. A multiplex PCR was run with 60 Vbeta primers and 13 Jbeta primers. Using immunoSEQ multiplex PCR, the repertoire was profiled, and TCRdb retains in-frame clones only, with some absent. There are fewer than 75,000 clones in the sample, with more than 15% held by the top ten. Input material: PBMCs. These receptors originate from a boy aged 5-17 years in good health and CMV-seronegative.

In DNA, the CDR3 is TGTGCCAGCAGCCTTGGGAGGTTGTCACCCCTCCACTTT. It codes for CASSLGRLSPLHF. This chain uses TRBV9 with TRBJ1-6; D is undetermined. This CDR3 spans 13 amino acids. Germline V lookup: CDR1 SGDLS, CDR2 YYNGEE. Trimming pared 4 bases from V and 10 bases from J, leaving 12 bases between.

The chain uses TRBV7-2 and TRBJ1-4, with D unclear. The CDR3 contains 15 residues. V dropped 1 base and J dropped 6 bases, with 12 bases sitting between them. Germline assignment: CDR1 SGHTA and CDR2 FQGNSA. In nucleotides, the CDR3 is TGTGCCAGCAGCTTAGTAGCGGGTGGGGATGAAAAACTGTTTTTT. Translation gives CASSLVAGGDEKLFF.

The chain uses TRBV5-1 and TRBJ1-1; 11 bases align to TRBD1. CDR3 length: 16 amino acids. V lost 4 bases, J lost 4 bases, and 9 bases stayed unmatched. Looked up from germline, CDR1 is SGHRS and CDR2 is YFSETQ. The CDR3 sequence is CASSMGSGTGGTEAFF. The CDR3 DNA reads as TGCGCCAGCAGCATGGGCTCCGGGACAGGGGGCACTGAAGCTTTCTTT.

On this clone: In the same sample, other DNA sequences code for this CDR3. This chain links TRBV27 with TRBJ1-1; D is unresolved. Trimming removed 3 bases from V and 3 bases from J, with 8 bases in between. The germline gives CDR1 MNHEY, CDR2 SMNVEV (reference sequence). This CDR3 is built from 13 residues. The CDR3 protein is CASSFEGDTEAFF. The DNA for the CDR3 is TGTGCCAGCAGTTTTGAGGGAGACACTGAAGCTTTCTTT.

This chain connects TRBV7-9 to TRBJ2-1, with 14 bases matching TRBD2. From germline, CDR1 is SEHNR and CDR2 FQNEAQ (reference sequence). The CDR3 loop spans 14 amino acids. After removal of 8 bases from V and 7 bases from J, the junction contained 4 bases not matched to a gene. The CDR3, as DNA: TGTGCCAGCCAGGGACTAGCGGGGGTTAATGAGCAGTTCTTC. This translates into CASQGLAGVNEQFF.

The chain employs TRBV6-4 and TRBJ2-2, with D tentatively TRBD2 (6 bases). V was trimmed by 4 bases and J by 3 bases, leaving 9 bases between them. CDR1 and CDR2 (germline): MRHNA, SNTAGT. The CDR3 has 14 amino acids. Written as DNA, the CDR3 is TGTGCCAGCAGTGGGGGAGGTTACACCGGGGAGCTGTTTTTT. As protein: CASSGGGYTGELFF.

The chain employs TRBV6-6 and TRBJ2-7; 9 bases agree with TRBD2. Germline values: CDR1 MNHNY, CDR2 SVGAGI (reference sequence). The CDR3 spans 16 residues. V shed 5 bases, J shed 4 bases, and the junction held 12 bases outside the gene matches. This chain's CDR3 is CASSGESSGRLYEQYF. The DNA for the CDR3 is TGTGCCAGCAGTGGGGAAAGTAGCGGGAGACTTTACGAGCAGTACTTC.

Points on this clone: The same CDR3 arises from other DNA sequences in this sample as well. The chain joins TRBV30 to TRBJ2-7, with 9 bases aligning to TRBD2. V was pared by 5 bases and J by 4 bases, with 3 bases of the junction left unmatched. CDR3 length: 12 amino acids. Germline V CDR1 and CDR2: GTSNPN, SVGIG (reference sequence). The DNA for the CDR3 is TGTGCCTGGGCGACTAGCGGTTACGAGCAGTACTTC. It is translated as CAWATSGYEQYF.

The chain is built from TRBV5-4 and TRBJ2-1; D is possibly TRBD2 (5 bases). There are 14 residues in the CDR3. V was pared by 1 base and J by 2 bases, with 7 bases between. Germline assignment: CDR1 SGHNT and CDR2 YYREEE (reference sequence). CDR3 bases: TGTGCCAGCAGCTTGATAGCGACCTACAATGAGCAGTTCTTC. Amino acid sequence: CASSLIATYNEQFF.

V gene TRBV16 combines with J gene TRBJ2-1; TRBD2 aligns across 8 bases. Unmatched junction bases numbered 11, after V lost 2 bases and J lost 5 bases. CDR1 KGHSY and CDR2 FQNENV come from the germline V gene. The CDR3 contains 17 residues. CDR3 DNA: TGTGCCAGCAGCCAAGGAGTGTTAGCGGGATTAGACAATGAGCAGTTCTTC. Translating it yields CASSQGVLAGLDNEQFF.

The gene calls are TRBV7-8 and TRBJ2-3; 9 nucleotides align to TRBD2. Per the germline V gene, CDR1 is SGHVS and CDR2 is FQNEAQ. The CDR3 is 16 residues long. V was clipped by 2 bases and J by 5 bases; unmatched bases: 8. CDR3 in amino acids: CASSLRVAGERDTQYF. The CDR3 DNA sequence: TGTGCCAGCAGCTTAAGGGTAGCGGGGGAAAGAGATACGCAGTATTTT.

The J gene is TRBJ1-6, the V gene TRBV5-4, with TRBD1 matching over 8 bases. V shed 4 bases, J shed 6 bases, and the junction held 6 bases outside the gene matches. The germline gives CDR1 SGHNT, CDR2 YYREEE (reference sequence). The CDR3 runs 15 residues. The CDR3, as DNA: TGTGCCAGCAGCCCGGGACAGGTGGCTAATTCACCCCTCCACTTT. It codes for CASSPGQVANSPLHF.

The CDR3, as DNA: TGTGCCGGACGGGGGGACTATACGCAGTATTTT. It is translated as CAGRGDYTQYF. The V call is TRBV6-1, the J call TRBJ2-3; 7 nucleotides align to TRBD2. CDR3 size: 11 residues. Trimming removed 11 bases from V and 7 bases from J; junction bases left unmatched: 6. Germline CDR1 reads MNHNS; CDR2 reads SASEGT.

This chain's CDR3 is CASSLAGQGPTNYGYTF. CDR3 DNA sequence: TGTGCCAGCAGCTTGGCGGGACAGGGCCCTACTAACTATGGCTACACCTTC. This sequence joins TRBV7-9 and TRBJ1-2; 9 bases agree with TRBD1. With V trimmed by 3 bases and J by 0 bases, 8 bases remained unmatched. CDR1 and CDR2 (germline): SEHNR, FQNEAQ (reference sequence). This CDR3 has 17 amino acids. The full variable domain, its missing parts supplied by reference TRBV7-9 and TRBJ1-2, is DTGVSQNPRHKITKRGQNVTFRCDPISEHNRLYWYRQTLGQGPEFLTYFQNEAQLEKSRLLSDRFSAERPKGSFSTLEIQRTEQGDSAMYLCASSLAGQGPTNYGYTFGSGTRLTVV.

The chain couples TRBV6-1 to TRBJ1-1; D not certain. The CDR3 runs to 13 residues. CDR1 and CDR2 (germline): MNHNS, SASEGT. With 6 bases removed from V and 2 bases from J, the gap between germline ends came to 10 bases. For the CDR3, the DNA is TGTGCCAGCAGCGCTTCAAGCAACACTGAAGCTTTCTTT. Protein: CASSASSNTEAFF.

The chain employs TRBV5-1 and TRBJ2-7; 7 bases line up with TRBD1. V dropped 3 bases and J dropped 1; count of bases not matched to a gene: 4. This CDR3 is 14 amino acids long. Germline CDR1 is SGHRS and CDR2 is YFSETQ. CDR3 sequence reads: CASSWGQLSYEQYF. DNA for the CDR3: TGCGCCAGCAGCTGGGGACAGCTATCCTACGAGCAGTACTTC. Filled out from reference TRBV5-1 and TRBJ2-7, the complete variable domain reads KAGVTQTPRYLIKTRGQQVTLSCSPISGHRSVSWYQQTPGQGLQFLFEYFSETQRNKGNFPGRFSGRQFSNSRSEMNVSTLELGDSALYLCASSWGQLSYEQYFGPGTRLTVT.

The genes are TRBV6-5 and TRBJ1-2; weak D call: TRBD1 (6 bases). The CDR3 loop spans 15 amino acids. Trimming removed 6 bases from V and 1 base from J, with 15 bases in between. CDR1 MNHEY and CDR2 SVGAGI come from the germline V gene. The chain's CDR3 is CASSGQTPINYGYTF. Written as DNA, the CDR3 is TGTGCCAGCAGCGGACAGACCCCGATTAACTATGGCTACACCTTC.

V usage is TRBV15 and J usage is TRBJ2-5; 7 bases agree with TRBD2. The J segment lost 3 bases and the V segment lost 0 bases, leaving 10 bases of the junction unmatched. Germline lookup yields CDR1 LNHNV and CDR2 YYDKDF (reference sequence). This CDR3 is built from 17 residues. The CDR3 sequence: CATSRDRGRGAKETQYF. The CDR3 DNA reads TGTGCCACCAGCAGAGACCGGGGGAGGGGTGCAAAAGAGACCCAGTACTTC.

The chain is built from TRBV25-1 and TRBJ2-3; D might be TRBD2 (6 bases). The V end was cut by 4 bases, the J end by 2 bases, with 16 bases between. In germline, CDR1 is MGHDK, CDR2 SYGVNS. The CDR3 is 16 residues long. The CDR3 protein is CASSAGVILSTDTQYF. The CDR3 DNA reads TGTGCCAGCAGTGCGGGGGTTATCCTTTCCACAGATACGCAGTATTTT.

The rearrangement uses TRBV2 and TRBJ1-2, with TRBD1 identical over 11 bases. Germline CDR1 is SNHLY and CDR2 is FYNNEI. V shed 8 bases, J shed 6 bases, and the junction held 5 bases outside the gene matches. The CDR3 consists of 13 residues. The DNA of the CDR3 is TGTGCCAGCCTGGGGACAGGGGGAGATGGCTACACCTTC. Translation gives CASLGTGGDGYTF.

The chain joins TRBV7-9 to TRBJ1-4, with D possibly TRBD1 on 5 matching bases. Trimming pared 7 bases from V and 7 bases from J, leaving 10 bases between. There are 12 residues in the CDR3. Germline V lookup: CDR1 SEHNR, CDR2 FQNEAQ (reference sequence). The CDR3 bases are TGTGCCAGCACCGTGGGGGGTGAAAAACTGTTTTTT. Translated: CASTVGGEKLFF.

The chain is built from TRBV7-9 and TRBJ1-2; D perhaps matches TRBD1 (5 bases). V lost 5 bases to trimming and J lost 5 bases, with 15 bases between them. This CDR3 spans 14 amino acids. Looked up from germline, CDR1 is SEHNR and CDR2 is FQNEAQ (reference sequence). DNA of the CDR3: TGTGCCAGCAGCCCGACAGAGGATCCTTATGGCTACACCTTC. This codes for CASSPTEDPYGYTF.

The J gene is TRBJ1-2, the V gene TRBV6-1, with unresolved D. V was trimmed by 1 base and J by 8 bases, leaving 11 bases between them. The CDR3 spans 13 residues. Germline V gene sequence: CDR1 MNHNS, CDR2 SASEGT. CDR3 residues: CASSEVDGMGYTF. CDR3 sequence (DNA): TGTGCCAGCAGTGAAGTCGACGGGATGGGCTACACCTTC.

This chain connects TRBV6-1 to TRBJ2-1; D unresolved. V lost 1 base, J lost 4 bases, and 8 bases lay in between. In germline, CDR1 is MNHNS, CDR2 SASEGT. This CDR3 spans 14 amino acids. DNA for the CDR3: TGTGCCAGCAGTGAAGAGGCGGAATACAATGAGCAGTTCTTC. It is translated as CASSEEAEYNEQFF.

The gene calls are TRBV4-3 and TRBJ2-1; 13 nucleotides line up with TRBD2. Germline assignment: CDR1 LGHNA and CDR2 YSLEER. The junction had 8 bases not matched to a gene; V was cut back by 3 bases and J by 9 bases. CDR3 length: 16 residues. As DNA, the CDR3 is TGCGCCAGCAGCCAGGACTGGACTAGCGGGAGAAGTGAGCAGTTCTTC. Translating gives CASSQDWTSGRSEQFF.

The V and J genes are TRBV13 and TRBJ2-7, with a possible D match to TRBD1 (5 bases). In germline, CDR1 is PRHDT, CDR2 FYEKMQ (reference sequence). The CDR3 runs 14 residues. V gave up 5 bases and J gave up 2 bases, with 13 bases separating them. This CDR3 is CASSRQTDTYEQYF. CDR3 sequence (DNA): TGTGCCAGCAGCCGACAGACCGATACCTACGAGCAGTACTTC.

Comments on this clone: The same CDR3 also results from other DNA sequences found in this sample. The chain uses TRBV11-2 and TRBJ2-7; unclear D gene. The germline CDR1 and CDR2 sequences are SGHAT and FQNNGV. V lost 1 base and J lost 2, with 6 bases in between. The CDR3 loop spans 13 amino acids. CDR3 in DNA: TGTGCCAGCAGCTTAGGCGGTACCTACGAGCAGTACTTC. Encoded protein: CASSLGGTYEQYF. The whole variable domain, remainder taken from reference TRBV11-2 and TRBJ2-7, is EAGVAQSPRYKIIEKRQSVAFWCNPISGHATLYWYQQILGQGPKLLIQFQNNGVVDDSQLPKDRFSAERLKGVDSTLKIQPAKLEDSAVYLCASSLGGTYEQYFGPGTRLTVT.

The V call is TRBV2, the J call TRBJ2-7; 9 positions match TRBD1. After removal of 10 bases from V and 5 bases from J, the junction contained 9 bases not matched to a gene. The CDR3 has 13 amino acids. Germline assignment: CDR1 SNHLY and CDR2 FYNNEI. The CDR3 loop reads CANPGQGPNEQYF. The CDR3 nucleotides read TGTGCCAACCCGGGACAGGGTCCGAACGAGCAGTACTTC.

The chain is built from TRBV5-1 and TRBJ1-1, with 8 bases that match TRBD1. The CDR3 has 16 amino acids. Germline V CDR1 and CDR2: SGHRS, YFSETQ. The ends lost 3 bases at V and 5 bases at J; junction bases unmatched: 12. The CDR3 nucleotides are TGCGCCAGCAGCTCTACCACGGACAGGGCAGAGACTGAAGCTTTCTTT. Translation gives CASSSTTDRAETEAFF.